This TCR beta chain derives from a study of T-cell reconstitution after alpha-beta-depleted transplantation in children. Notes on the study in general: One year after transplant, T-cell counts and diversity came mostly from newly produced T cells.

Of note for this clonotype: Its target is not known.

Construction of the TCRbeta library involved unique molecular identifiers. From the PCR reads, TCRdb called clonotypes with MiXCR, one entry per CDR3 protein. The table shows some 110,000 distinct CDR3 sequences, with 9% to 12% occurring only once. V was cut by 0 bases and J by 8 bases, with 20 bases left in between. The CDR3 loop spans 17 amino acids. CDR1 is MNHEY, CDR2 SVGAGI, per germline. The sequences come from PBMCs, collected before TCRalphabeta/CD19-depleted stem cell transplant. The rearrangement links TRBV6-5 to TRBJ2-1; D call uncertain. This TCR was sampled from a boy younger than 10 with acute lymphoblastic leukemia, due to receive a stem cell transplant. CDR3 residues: CASSYSANPMDRHEQFF. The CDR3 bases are TGTGCCAGCAGTTACTCGGCTAACCCTATGGATCGGCATGAGCAGTTCTTC.